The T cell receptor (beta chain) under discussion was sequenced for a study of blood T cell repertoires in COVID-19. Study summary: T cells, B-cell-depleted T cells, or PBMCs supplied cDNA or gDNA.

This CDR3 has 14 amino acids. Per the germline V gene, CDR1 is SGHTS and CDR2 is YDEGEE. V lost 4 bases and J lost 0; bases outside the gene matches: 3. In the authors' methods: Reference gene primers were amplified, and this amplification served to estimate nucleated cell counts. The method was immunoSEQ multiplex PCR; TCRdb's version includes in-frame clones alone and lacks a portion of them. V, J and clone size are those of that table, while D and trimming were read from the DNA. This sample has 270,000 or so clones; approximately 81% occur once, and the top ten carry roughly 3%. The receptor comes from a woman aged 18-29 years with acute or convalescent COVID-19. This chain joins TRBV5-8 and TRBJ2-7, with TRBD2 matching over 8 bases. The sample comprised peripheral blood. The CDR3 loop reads CASSQLAASYEQYF. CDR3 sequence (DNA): TGTGCCAGCAGCCAACTAGCGGCCTCCTACGAGCAGTACTTC.